This T cell receptor (beta chain) was sequenced in a study of T-cell memory formation after mild COVID-19. The TCR alpha and TCR beta cDNA libraries, bearing sample barcodes and UMIs, were generated by 5'RACE using constant-segment primers. TCRdb reprocessed the 5' RACE reads via MiXCR and lists one record per CDR3 protein. Among about 400,000 distinct CDR3 sequences listed, 20% to 30% were seen once. Trimming took 4 bases from V and 4 from J; bases not matched to a gene: 7. CDR1 is SGDLS and CDR2 is YYNGEE in the germline V gene. The CDR3 is 14 amino acids. The sequence was collected from an adult woman who had mild COVID-19 (a few samples of this study predate the infection). Cell type and time point are not known. This rearrangement joins TRBV9 to TRBJ2-7, with 8 bases that match TRBD2. Material: PBMCs or a T cell subset sorted from them (not recorded which). CDR3 residues: CASSSGGESYEQYF. DNA of the CDR3: TGTGCCAGCAGCTCGGGGGGGGAATCTTACGAGCAGTACTTC.